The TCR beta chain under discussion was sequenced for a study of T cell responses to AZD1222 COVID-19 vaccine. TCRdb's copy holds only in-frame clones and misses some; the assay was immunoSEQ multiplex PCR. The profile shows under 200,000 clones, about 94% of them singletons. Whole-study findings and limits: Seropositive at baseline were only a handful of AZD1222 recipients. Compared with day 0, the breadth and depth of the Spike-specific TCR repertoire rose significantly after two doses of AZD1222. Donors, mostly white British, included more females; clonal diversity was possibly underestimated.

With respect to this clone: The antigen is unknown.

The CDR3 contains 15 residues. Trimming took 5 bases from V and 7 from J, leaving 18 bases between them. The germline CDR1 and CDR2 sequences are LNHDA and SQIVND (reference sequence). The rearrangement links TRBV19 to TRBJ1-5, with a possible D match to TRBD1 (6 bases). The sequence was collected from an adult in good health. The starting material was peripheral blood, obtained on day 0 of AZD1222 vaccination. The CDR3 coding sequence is TGTGCCAGTAGTCGAAATTCGGACAGTAGGCAGCCCCAGCATTTT. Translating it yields CASSRNSDSRQPQHF.